This T cell receptor beta chain was captured in a study of CD8+CD57+ T cells in acquired aplastic anemia. This clonotype was seen a handful of times. Previously, flow cytometry had revealed CD8+CD57+ cell expansion in the patients chosen for sequencing. Germline values: CDR1 MGHRA, CDR2 YSYEKL. The CDR3 runs 17 residues. The V end lost 1 base, the J end lost 0 bases, and 14 bases lay between the germline ends. Both TCR beta VDJ combination and CDR3 sequence profiling were carried out. Genomic DNA was the template for this profiling. TCRdb ran MiXCR on the reads and lists one entry per CDR3 protein. The table includes hundreds of thousands of distinct CDR3 sequences, around 30% detected once.

Material: sorted CD4+, CD8+, or CD8+CD57+ T cells (not recorded which) from PBMCs. The rearrangement joins TRBV4-1 to TRBJ2-3; either TRBD1 or TRBD2 may fit D (7 bases each). This clonotype was sampled from a human donor with aplastic anemia. CDR3 DNA: TGCGCCAGCAGCCAAGTGGGGGGGACAGTTAGCACAGATACGCAGTATTTT. Translation gives CASSQVGGTVSTDTQYF.